This T cell receptor (beta chain) was captured in a study of cytomegalovirus exposure and HLA in healthy donors. Vbeta (60) and Jbeta (13) primers were used in the PCR. As originally analysed: A later analysis counted about 80 million unique TCR beta chains, around 10 million shared. Clones were read by immunoSEQ multiplex PCR, and TCRdb kept only the in-frame ones, dropping some. V and J calls and clone size are those listed in that table; D and trimming were worked out from the DNA. The sample holds under 250,000 clones, roughly 84% seen once. Findings of the study overall: In a later analysis, CMV-associated beta chains were mostly HLA-associated, it appeared. Reported findings show TCR beta sequences accurately forecast HLA-A and HLA-B alleles in most subjects.

V lost 5 bases and J lost 2; bases outside the gene matches: 8. CDR1 and CDR2 from the germline V gene are MNHEY and SVGAGI. CDR3 length: 15 amino acids. About this clone: Its antigen remains unidentified.

Sequenced input: PBMCs. The sequence was obtained from a boy aged 2-15 years in good health and CMV-seronegative. V gene TRBV6-5 combines with J gene TRBJ2-7, with 8 bases that match TRBD1. CDR3 loop: CASSPGQGLAYEQYF. The CDR3 nucleotides are TGTGCCAGCAGTCCAGGACAGGGCCTAGCCTACGAGCAGTACTTC.